The clone carrying this T cell receptor (beta chain) was detected ten times or more. Antigen: not known. This specimen belongs to a study of CD8 T cells in ankylosing spondylitis. Whole-study results and caveats: Reportedly, matched ankylosing spondylitis synovial fluid was significantly enriched for disease-linked clones. A TCR beta motif of eight or nine highly homologous variants seemed to mark ankylosing spondylitis blood. Researchers report that disease-linked clones proved CD8+ and relatively rare in peripheral blood.

TCRdb re-analysed the 5' RACE reads in MiXCR, keeping a single row per CDR3 protein. The sample has more than 150,000 distinct CDR3 sequences; 9.5% to 15% are singletons. Source material: blood, either unsorted or a sorted T cell fraction (not recorded which). The clonotype was recovered from a male donor with ankylosing spondylitis or in good health (not recorded which).

DNA for the CDR3: TGTGCCAGCAGTTCAGCAGGGGGCGGAAACACCATATATTTT. This encodes CASSSAGGGNTIYF. The genes are TRBV12-3 or TRBV12-4 and TRBJ1-3, with TRBD1 matching over 8 bases. The CDR3 runs to 14 residues. Losses at the gene ends were 4 bases for V and 4 bases for J; bases not matched to a gene: 3.